The 2 T cell receptor beta chains presented below share a single source sample, sequenced in a study of blood T cell repertoires in COVID-19. Using immunoSEQ multiplex PCR, the repertoire was profiled, and TCRdb retains in-frame clones only, with some absent. The sample consists of about 210,000 clones, 75% to 90% of them appearing once. Sequencing was carried out using peripheral blood. Receptors were obtained from a woman aged 40-49 years with acute or convalescent COVID-19.

CDR3 sequence (DNA): TGCAGCGTTGAAATGGCGGGGGGCGGCTATGGCTACACCTTC. Encoded protein: CSVEMAGGGYGYTF. The chain joins TRBV29-1 to TRBJ1-2; TRBD1 might be the D (6 bases). The CDR3 contains 14 residues. CDR1 is SQVTM and CDR2 is ANQGSEA in the germline V gene. The V end lost 2 bases, the J end lost 4 bases, and 14 bases lay between the germline ends.

The CDR3 bases are TGTGCCACCAGCAGGGGACAGGGCCAGTCGAACACCGGGGAGCTGTTTTTT. It encodes CATSRGQGQSNTGELFF. V and J are TRBV15 and TRBJ2-2; 9 bases match TRBD1. V shed 3 bases, J shed 0 bases, and the junction held 5 bases outside the gene matches. The CDR3 loop spans 17 amino acids. Per the germline V gene, CDR1 is LNHNV and CDR2 is YYDKDF (reference sequence).